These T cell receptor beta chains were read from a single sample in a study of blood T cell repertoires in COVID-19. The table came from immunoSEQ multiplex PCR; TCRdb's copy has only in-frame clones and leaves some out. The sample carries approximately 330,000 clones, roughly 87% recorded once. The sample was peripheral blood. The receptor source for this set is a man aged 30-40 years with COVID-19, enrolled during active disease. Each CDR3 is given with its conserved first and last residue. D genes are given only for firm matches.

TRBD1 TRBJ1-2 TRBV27 CASSLSTGGNGYTF TGTGCCAGCAGTTTATCTACAGGGGGGAATGGCTACACCTTC
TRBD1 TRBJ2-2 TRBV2 CASRGQQGASGELFF TGTGCCAGCAGGGGTCAACAGGGGGCTAGCGGGGAGCTGTTTTTT
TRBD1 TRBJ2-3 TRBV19 CASRYAQGDTQYF TGTGCCAGTAGATACGCACAGGGGGATACGCAGTATTTT
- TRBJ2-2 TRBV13 CASSPTAGFTLTPGELFF TGTGCCAGCAGCCCCACGGCAGGTTTTACCCTAACCCCCGGGGAGCTGTTTTTT
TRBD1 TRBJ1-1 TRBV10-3 CAISEPGQMNTEAFF TGTGCCATCAGTGAGCCGGGACAGATGAACACTGAAGCTTTCTTT
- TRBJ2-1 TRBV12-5 CASGLGYNEQFF TGTGCTAGTGGACTCGGCTACAATGAGCAGTTCTTC
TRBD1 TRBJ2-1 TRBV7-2 CASSFPQGNEQFF TGTGCCAGCAGCTTCCCACAGGGGAATGAGCAGTTCTTC
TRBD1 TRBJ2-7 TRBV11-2 CASSRTGSFYEQYF TGTGCCAGCAGCCGGACAGGTTCATTCTACGAGCAGTACTTC
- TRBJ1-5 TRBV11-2 CASSLGGQPQHF TGTGCCAGCAGCTTGGGGGGTCAGCCCCAGCATTTT
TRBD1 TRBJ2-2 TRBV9 CASSPRTGGNTGELFF TGTGCCAGCAGCCCCCGGACAGGGGGCAACACCGGGGAGCTGTTTTTT
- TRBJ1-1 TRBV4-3 CASSQDRGTEAFF TGCGCCAGCAGCCAAGATAGGGGAACTGAAGCTTTCTTT
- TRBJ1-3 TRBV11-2 CASSLSSVFPSGNTIYF TGTGCCAGCAGCTTATCGTCAGTGTTCCCCTCTGGAAACACCATATATTTT
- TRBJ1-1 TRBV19 CASSLSREGSTEAFF TGTGCCAGTAGCTTATCCAGGGAGGGGAGCACTGAAGCTTTCTTT